The rows below give T cell receptor beta chains drawn from one sample of a study of T cells and Merkel cell carcinoma outcomes. Measured with immunoSEQ multiplex PCR; TCRdb has only the in-frame clones, and not every one. The sample table includes about 65 clones. Sequencing was performed on tumor tissue from Merkel cell carcinoma. The origin of the receptors is a human donor with Merkel cell carcinoma. Each CDR3 is given without its conserved first and last residue. Each record gives: V gene, clone size, J gene, CDR3 protein. Expanded clones get a size class; other rows say once, few or many, or leave the size out.

>TRBV5-6|.|TRBJ1-2
ASGVVSRKTYGYT
>TRBV7-9|.|TRBJ1-6
AISGVVPSGSSYNSPLH
>TRBV4-1|.|TRBJ2-7
ASSSREESYEQY
>TRBV5-1|few|TRBJ1-1
ASSLGNRGNTEAF
>TRBV2|.|TRBJ1-5
ASSRQTLGLNQPQH
>TRBV30|.|TRBJ1-4
AWSVGREKLF
>TRBV7-6|.|TRBJ1-4
ASSFTNEKLF
>TRBV7-7|once|TRBJ2-3
ASSPRDGTDTQY
>TRBV5-2|.|TRBJ1-2
ASNAVRKTYGYT
>TRBV7-9|.|TRBJ1-3
ASSFDRASGNTIY
>TRBV30|.|TRBJ1-6
AWSAGQDNSPLH
>TRBV7-9|.|TRBJ2-7
ASSLMTREQY
>TRBV6-1|.|TRBJ1-1
ASTRTGDTEAF
>TRBV9|.|TRBJ2-3
ASSARAPDTQY
>TRBV7-9|.|TRBJ1-6
ASSGVVPSGSSYNSPLH
>TRBV11-1|.|TRBJ1-6
ASSLAPGTSPLH
>TRBV5-1|.|TRBJ2-7
ASSFQGASYEQY
>TRBV29-1|.|TRBJ2-7
SVGRQGEREQY
>TRBV30|.|TRBJ1-6
AWRTAVNSPLH
>TRBV6-5|.|TRBJ2-7
ASSWGQGGTEQY